This T cell receptor beta chain was recovered during a study of T-cell memory formation after mild COVID-19. Study findings and constraints: Contracting CD4+ clones were located mainly in CM and EM, and CD8+ clones in EMRA.

Germline V CDR1 and CDR2: SEHNR, FQNEAQ (reference sequence). The J segment lost 8 bases and the V segment lost 5 bases, leaving 6 bases of the junction unmatched. CDR3 length equals 15 residues. TCRdb passed the 5' RACE reads through MiXCR, listing each CDR3 protein once. The sample comprises about 250,000 distinct CDR3 sequences, roughly 18% of which are singletons, and approximately 22% rests with the top ten. With respect to this clonotype: What it binds is unknown.

The sequenced sample consisted of PBMCs or a T cell subset sorted from them (not recorded which). This rearrangement joins TRBV7-9 to TRBJ1-6; 10 nucleotides agree with TRBD1. The receptor comes from a man aged 18 to 35 who had mild COVID-19 (a few samples of this study predate the infection). Cell type and time point are not known. This chain's CDR3 is CASSPGTGVYSPLHF. CDR3 nucleotide sequence: TGTGCCAGCAGCCCAGGGACAGGGGTTTATTCACCCCTCCACTTT.